This T cell receptor beta chain was identified in a study of CD8 T cells in ankylosing spondylitis listed by TCRdb under 2017. Background for the entire study: The study set out to find disease-linked TCR variants by profiling T cell receptor beta repertoires in ankylosing spondylitis patients and healthy donors. In total, the full study cohort was made up of roughly 110 healthy donors and more than 20 ankylosing spondylitis patients. Peripheral blood was sampled, and synovial fluid was also collected from ankylosing spondylitis patients. What the study reported, not specific to this receptor: Blood from ankylosing spondylitis patients appeared to be characterized by a TCR beta motif composed of under 10 highly homologous amino acid variants. Significant enrichment of the disease-linked clones was reported in matched synovial fluid samples from ankylosing spondylitis patients. In peripheral blood, the disease-linked clones were found at relatively low frequencies and had a CD8+ phenotype. Some of the motif variants had been reported before in the synovial fluid and blood of reactive arthritis patients, a finding that suggests common disease-initiation mechanisms.

The instrument given in TCRdb is Illumina HiSeq 2500. TCR beta libraries were prepared by quantitative 5'-RACE with molecular barcodes. From the authors' description of their analysis: To identify disease-linked TCR variants, a new computational method was used, one built on a probabilistic model of VDJ rearrangement. The public sequencing data were trimmed at Q25 with fastp and processed into clonotypes with MiXCR by TCRdb, which kept only in-frame beta chains. Records with the same CDR3 protein are collapsed into one entry carrying the most frequent genes and DNA. The V and J calls reflect TCRdb's pipeline rather than the authors' work. This sample lists hundreds of thousands of distinct CDR3 sequences; roughly a tenth were detected once. Jointly, the top ten make up approximately 20% of the sample. Concerning this clonotype: Its antigen specificity is not known. Base qualities were left out, and no much larger clone turns up one base away.

Sequences were obtained from blood, either unsorted or a sorted T cell fraction (not recorded which). The receptor was isolated from a male donor with ankylosing spondylitis or in good health (not recorded which).

The CDR3 protein is CASSLARTRGGYNEQFF. Here is the DNA: TGTGCCAGCAGCTTGGCTAGGACTAGAGGGGGTTACAATGAGCAGTTCTTC. Recombination connected TRBV5-4 to TRBJ2-1; matching of 7 bases hints at TRBD2 as the D gene. From the germline V gene (reference sequence), CDR1 is SGHNT and CDR2 is YYREEE. The CDR3 numbers 17 residues from cysteine through phenylalanine. Just CDR3 DNA is preserved here, 51 bases in frame from base 1. V lost 0 bases and J lost 4 bases; the stretch between them is 17 bases long.